This TCR beta chain was captured in a study of human T cells and chemical hapten exposure. Study-wide background: Throughout a study of 20 to 30 weeks, patients underwent weekly scalp administration of diphenylcyclopropenone doses. Whole-study findings and limits: High-frequency TCRs, those above 1 in 1000, stayed the same after DPC sensitization.

As for time point: patch test 2, 6 weeks after DPC sensitization. The sample's treatment: therapeutic diphenylcyclopropenone sensitization with weekly scalp DPC. In this sample, this clonotype turned up many times. Its antigen is not identified. The J segment lost 0 bases and the V segment lost 10 bases, leaving 17 bases of the junction unmatched. CDR1 is SGHDT and CDR2 is YYEEEE in the germline V gene. CDR3 length: 19 amino acids. The library attached unique molecular identifiers to individual cDNA molecules. TCRdb re-called the RACE reads through MiXCR, storing one row per CDR3 protein. The profile shows a few hundred thousand distinct CDR3 sequences, more than 5% of them singletons.

This TCR was recovered from a woman under 30 with alopecia areata. Some clones in this sample may be carry-over from other donors' samples. The sample was whole blood, taken in connection with sensitization to the hapten diphenylcyclopropenone (DPC). V and J are TRBV5-6 and TRBJ2-6; 9 nucleotides align to TRBD1. DNA for the CDR3: TGTGCCGCATTCCGGACAGGGGTCGTCTCTCTCTCTGGGGCCAACGTCCTGACTTTC. This translates into CAAFRTGVVSLSGANVLTF.